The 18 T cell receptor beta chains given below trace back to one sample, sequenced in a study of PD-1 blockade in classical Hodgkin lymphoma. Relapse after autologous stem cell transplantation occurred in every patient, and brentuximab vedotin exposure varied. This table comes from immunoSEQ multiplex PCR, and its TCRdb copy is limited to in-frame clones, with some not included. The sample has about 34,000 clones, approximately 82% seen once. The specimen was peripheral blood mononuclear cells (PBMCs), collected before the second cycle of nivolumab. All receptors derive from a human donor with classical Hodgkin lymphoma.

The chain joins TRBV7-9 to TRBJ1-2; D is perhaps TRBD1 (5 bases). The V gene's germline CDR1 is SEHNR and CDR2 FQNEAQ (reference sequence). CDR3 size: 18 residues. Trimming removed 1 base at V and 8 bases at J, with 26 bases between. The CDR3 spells CASSLGSGRVSPRGGYTF. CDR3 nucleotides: TGTGCCAGCAGCTTAGGGTCGGGCCGAGTCTCTCCAAGGGGAGGCTACACCTTC.

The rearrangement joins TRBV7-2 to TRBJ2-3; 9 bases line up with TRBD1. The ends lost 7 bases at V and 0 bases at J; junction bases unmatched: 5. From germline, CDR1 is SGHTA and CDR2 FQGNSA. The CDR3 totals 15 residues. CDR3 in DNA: TGTGCCAGCACCCCACAGGGGGCCAGCACAGATACGCAGTATTTT. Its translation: CASTPQGASTDTQYF.

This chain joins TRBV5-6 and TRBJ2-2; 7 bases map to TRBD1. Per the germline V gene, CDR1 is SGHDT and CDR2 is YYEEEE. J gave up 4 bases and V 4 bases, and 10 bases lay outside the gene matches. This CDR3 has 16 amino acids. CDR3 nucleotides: TGTGCCAGCAGCCGGAAGGGACAGCGAGGCACCGGGGAGCTGTTTTTT. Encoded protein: CASSRKGQRGTGELFF.

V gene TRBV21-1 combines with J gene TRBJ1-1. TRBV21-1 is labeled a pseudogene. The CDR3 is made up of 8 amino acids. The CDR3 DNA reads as TGTGCCAGCCGGAGGACTTTCTTT. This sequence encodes CASRRTFF.

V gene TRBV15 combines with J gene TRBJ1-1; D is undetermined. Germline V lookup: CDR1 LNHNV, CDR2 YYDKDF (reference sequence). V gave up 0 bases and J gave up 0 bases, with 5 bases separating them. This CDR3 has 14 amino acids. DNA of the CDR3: TGTGCCACCAGCAGAGAGGCATTGAACACTGAAGCTTTCTTT. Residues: CATSREALNTEAFF.

CDR3 sequence (DNA): TGTGCCATCCGAGGTACAGGGGAGTCAGAGACCCAGTACTTC. This codes for CAIRGTGESETQYF. The gene calls are TRBV10-3 and TRBJ2-5; 7 nucleotides agree with TRBD1. The germline gives CDR1 ENHRY, CDR2 SYGVKD. Trimming at V came to 8 bases and at J to 4 bases, leaving 10 bases not matched to a gene. The CDR3 covers 14 residues.

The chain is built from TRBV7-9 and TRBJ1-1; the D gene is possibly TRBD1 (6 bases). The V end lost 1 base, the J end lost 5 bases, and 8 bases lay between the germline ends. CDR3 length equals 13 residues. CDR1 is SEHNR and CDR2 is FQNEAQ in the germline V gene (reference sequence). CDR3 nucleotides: TGTGCCAGCAGCTTAGAGGGGGAAACTGAAGCTTTCTTT. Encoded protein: CASSLEGETEAFF.

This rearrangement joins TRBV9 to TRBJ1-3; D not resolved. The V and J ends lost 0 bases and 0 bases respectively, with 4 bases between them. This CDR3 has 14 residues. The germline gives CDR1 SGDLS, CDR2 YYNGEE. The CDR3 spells CASSVESSGNTIYF. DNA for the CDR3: TGTGCCAGCAGCGTAGAGAGCTCTGGAAACACCATATATTTT.

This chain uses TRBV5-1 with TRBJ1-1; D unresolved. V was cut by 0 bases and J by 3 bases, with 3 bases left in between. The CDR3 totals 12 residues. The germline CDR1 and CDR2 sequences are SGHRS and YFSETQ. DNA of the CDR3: TGCGCCAGCAGCTTGGCCGACACTGAAGCTTTCTTT. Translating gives CASSLADTEAFF.

The CDR3 DNA reads TGCAGCGCCGTGGGACAGGGGGAAAATGAGCAGTTCTTC. Translation: CSAVGQGENEQFF. The chain recombines TRBV29-1 with TRBJ2-1, with 11 positions matching TRBD1. The V segment lost 7 bases and the J segment 7 bases; nucleotides outside the gene matches: 6. The CDR3 is made up of 13 amino acids. Germline CDR1 is SQVTM and CDR2 is ANQGSEA.

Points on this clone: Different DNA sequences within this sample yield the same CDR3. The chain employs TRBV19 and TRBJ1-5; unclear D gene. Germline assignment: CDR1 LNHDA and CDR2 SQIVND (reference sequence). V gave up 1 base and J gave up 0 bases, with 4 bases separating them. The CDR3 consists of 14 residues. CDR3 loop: CASSIAVSNQPQHF. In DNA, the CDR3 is TGTGCCAGTAGTATAGCAGTTAGCAATCAGCCCCAGCATTTT. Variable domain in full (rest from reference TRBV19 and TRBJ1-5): DGGITQSPKYLFRKEGQNVTLSCEQNLNHDAMYWYRQDPGQGLRLIYYSQIVNDFQKGDIAEGYSVSREKKESFPLTVTSAQKNPTAFYLCASSIAVSNQPQHFGDGTRLSIL.

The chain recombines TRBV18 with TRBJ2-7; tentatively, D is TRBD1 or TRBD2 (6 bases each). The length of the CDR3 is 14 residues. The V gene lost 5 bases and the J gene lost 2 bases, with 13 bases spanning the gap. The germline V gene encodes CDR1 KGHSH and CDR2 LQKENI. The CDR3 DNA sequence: TGTGCCAGCTCAATAGACCGGGGGCCCTACGAGCAGTACTTC. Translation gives CASSIDRGPYEQYF.

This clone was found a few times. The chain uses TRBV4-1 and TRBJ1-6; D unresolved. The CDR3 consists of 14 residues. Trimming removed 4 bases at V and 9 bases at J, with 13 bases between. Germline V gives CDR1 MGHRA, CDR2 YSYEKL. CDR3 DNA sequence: TGCGCCAGCAGCCGGCCCTGGGCCGGTTCACCCCTCCACTTT. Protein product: CASSRPWAGSPLHF.

CDR3: CASSQDKRGEQYF. The CDR3 nucleotides read TGCGCCAGCAGCCAAGATAAGCGGGGCGAGCAGTACTTC. V gene TRBV4-3 combines with J gene TRBJ2-7; 7 bases are a match to TRBD2. This CDR3 is 13 amino acids long. V gave up 0 bases and J gave up 6 bases; unmatched junction bases: 2. Germline values: CDR1 LGHNA, CDR2 YSLEER.

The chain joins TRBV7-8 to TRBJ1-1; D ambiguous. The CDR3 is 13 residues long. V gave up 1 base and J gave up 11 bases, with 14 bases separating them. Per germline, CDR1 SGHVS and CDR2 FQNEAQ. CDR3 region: CASSLGGNLWAFF. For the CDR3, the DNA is TGTGCCAGCAGCTTAGGGGGTAACCTTTGGGCTTTCTTT.

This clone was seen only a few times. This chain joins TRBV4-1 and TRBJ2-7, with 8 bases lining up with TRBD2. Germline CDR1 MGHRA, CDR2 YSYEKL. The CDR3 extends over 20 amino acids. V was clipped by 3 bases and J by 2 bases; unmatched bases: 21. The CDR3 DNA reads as TGCGCCAGCAGCCACTTTGCGGCGGAATCCGGGACTAGGGCCCCCTACGAGCAGTACTTC. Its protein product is CASSHFAAESGTRAPYEQYF.

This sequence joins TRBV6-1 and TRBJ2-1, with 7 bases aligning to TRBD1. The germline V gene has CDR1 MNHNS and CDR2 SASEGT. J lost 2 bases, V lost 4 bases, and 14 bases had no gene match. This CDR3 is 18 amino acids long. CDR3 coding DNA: TGTGCCAGCAGTGTACCCCAGGGACAGAGGGGCGCCTACAATGAGCAGTTCTTC. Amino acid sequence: CASSVPQGQRGAYNEQFF.

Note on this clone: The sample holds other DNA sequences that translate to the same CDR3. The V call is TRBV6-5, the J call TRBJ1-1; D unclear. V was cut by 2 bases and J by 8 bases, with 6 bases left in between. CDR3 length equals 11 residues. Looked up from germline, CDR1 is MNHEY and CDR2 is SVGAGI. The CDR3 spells CASSYRQEAFF. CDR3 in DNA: TGTGCCAGCAGTTACCGTCAGGAAGCTTTCTTT.